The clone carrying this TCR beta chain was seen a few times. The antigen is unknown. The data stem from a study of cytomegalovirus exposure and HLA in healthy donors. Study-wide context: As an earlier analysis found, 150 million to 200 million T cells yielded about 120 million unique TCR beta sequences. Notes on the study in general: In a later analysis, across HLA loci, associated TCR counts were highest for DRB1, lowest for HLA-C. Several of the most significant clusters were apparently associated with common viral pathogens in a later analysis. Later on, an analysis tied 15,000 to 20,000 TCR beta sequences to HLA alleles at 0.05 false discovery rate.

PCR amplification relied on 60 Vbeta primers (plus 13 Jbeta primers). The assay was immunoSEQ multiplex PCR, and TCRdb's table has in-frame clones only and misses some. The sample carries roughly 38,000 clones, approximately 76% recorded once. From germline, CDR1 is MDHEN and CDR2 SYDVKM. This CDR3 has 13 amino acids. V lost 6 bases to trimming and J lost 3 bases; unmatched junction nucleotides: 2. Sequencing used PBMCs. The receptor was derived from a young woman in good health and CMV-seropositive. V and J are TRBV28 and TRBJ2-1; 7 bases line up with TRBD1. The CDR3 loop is CASRRDSYNEQFF. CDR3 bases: TGTGCCAGCAGAAGGGACAGCTACAATGAGCAGTTCTTC. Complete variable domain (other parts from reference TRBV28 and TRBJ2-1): DVKVTQSSRYLVKRTGEKVFLECVQDMDHENMFWYRQDPGLGLRLIYFSYDVKMKEKGDIPEGYSVSREKKERFSLILESASTNQTSMYLCASRRDSYNEQFFGPGTRLTVL.